This record looks at one T cell receptor beta chain sequence and its context. The target antigen is unknown. These data belong to a study of identical twins. Findings and caveats of the study: Models underestimated out-of-frame TCR alpha sharing in monozygotic twins. Whereas memory repertoires showed no such difference, abundant cord blood beta clonotypes carried fewer insertions.

Template switching, a step in the protocol, added a universal primer site, and cDNA carried unique molecular identifiers. TCRdb passed the 5' RACE reads through MiXCR, listing each CDR3 protein once. The table includes more than 400,000 distinct CDR3 sequences, 13% to 15% detected once. Another study also made use of these data, one on yellow fever vaccine responses in identical twins.

Sequences were obtained from CD4+ T cells sorted from blood. The sequence was collected from a woman aged 18-29 years in good health.

The CDR3 DNA sequence: TGTGCCAGCAGCTCTCAATCCGGGACAGGGTACTTC. Translated, it gives CASSSQSGTGYF. This chain links TRBV11-2 with TRBJ2-7; TRBD1 aligns across 8 bases. The V and J ends lost 4 bases and 12 bases, in that order; junction bases with no gene match: 8. Germline CDR1 reads SGHAT; CDR2 reads FQNNGV. This CDR3 comprises 12 residues.